This T cell receptor beta chain was sequenced during a study of blood T cell repertoires in COVID-19. About the research overall: Sites in the United States, Italy and Spain provided acute and convalescent COVID-19 samples. PBMCs, B-cell-depleted T cells, or T cells provided the cDNA or gDNA that made up the material.

Sequencing was performed with immunoSEQ multiplex PCR; in TCRdb, only in-frame clones are kept and a portion is missing. The sample comprises under 200,000 clones, around 84% of which are singletons, and more than 12% rests with the top ten. Enrolment of Seattle patients took place during active infection, and they were followed longitudinally. The CDR3 spans 14 residues. Germline CDR1 reads MNHEY; CDR2 reads SVGEGT. V was pared by 0 bases and J by 8 bases, with 6 bases of the junction left unmatched. The sample was peripheral blood. This sequence joins TRBV6-2 or TRBV6-3 and TRBJ1-2; TRBD1 agrees at 7 bases. This clonotype was sampled from an older woman with COVID-19, enrolled during active disease. The DNA of the CDR3 is TGTGCCAGCAGTTACTCGAACAGGGGTCAAGGCTACACCTTC. This translates into CASSYSNRGQGYTF.